This TCR beta chain comes out of a study of T cells after somatic rescue of genetic block. The method was immunoSEQ multiplex PCR; TCRdb's version includes in-frame clones alone and lacks a portion of them. The table records around 15,000 clones, 55% to 75% of them present only once. This CDR3 has 15 residues. The V segment lost 4 bases and the J segment 0 bases; nucleotides outside the gene matches: 5. From germline, CDR1 is ENHRY and CDR2 SYGVKD. The receptor comes from a man aged 18 to 29. Sample: peripheral blood mononuclear cells (PBMCs). The gene calls are TRBV10-3 and TRBJ2-7; the match to TRBD1 covers 8 bases. CDR3 bases: TGTGCCATCAGTGGTGAGGGGACAGGCTCCTACGAGCAGTACTTC. It specifies CAISGEGTGSYEQYF.